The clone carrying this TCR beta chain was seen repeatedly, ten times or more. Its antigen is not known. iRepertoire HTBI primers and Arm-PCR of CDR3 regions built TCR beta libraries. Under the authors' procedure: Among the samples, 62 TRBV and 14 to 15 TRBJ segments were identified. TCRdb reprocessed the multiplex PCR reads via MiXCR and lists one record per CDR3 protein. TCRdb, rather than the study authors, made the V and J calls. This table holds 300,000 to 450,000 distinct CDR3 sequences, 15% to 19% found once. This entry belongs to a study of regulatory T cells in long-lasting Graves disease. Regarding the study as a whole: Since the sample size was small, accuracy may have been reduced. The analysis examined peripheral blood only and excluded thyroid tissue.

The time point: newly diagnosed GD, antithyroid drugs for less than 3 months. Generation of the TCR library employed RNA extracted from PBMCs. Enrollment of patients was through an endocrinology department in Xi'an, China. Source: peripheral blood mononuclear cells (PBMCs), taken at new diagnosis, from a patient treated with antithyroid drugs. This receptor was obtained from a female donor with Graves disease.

The CDR3 bases are TGTGCCAGCAGTTTAGAGGGAACGCCGAGGTATGGCTACACCTTC. Translating gives CASSLEGTPRYGYTF. The V call is TRBV27, the J call TRBJ1-2; D ambiguous. Germline CDR1 reads MNHEY; CDR2 reads SMNVEV (reference sequence). The CDR3 is 15 residues long. V was clipped by 2 bases and J by 5 bases, with 15 bases between them.